The 8 T cell receptor beta chains below were found in one sample sequenced in a study of blood T cell repertoires in COVID-19. Generated by immunoSEQ multiplex PCR, the TCRdb table keeps only in-frame clones and is missing some. The data contain 150,000 or so clones, around 82% of them seen just once; the ten biggest clones take up around 18%. Source material: PBMCs or T cells enriched from blood (not recorded which). These receptors were obtained from a man aged 55 to 70 who had recovered from COVID-19.

V is TRBV7-2 and J is TRBJ2-1; weak D call: TRBD2 (6 bases). The CDR3 has 15 residues. Trimming took 1 base from V and 2 from J, leaving 9 bases between them. Germline V gene lookup returns CDR1 SGHTA and CDR2 FQGNSA. This CDR3 is CASSLGLGPYNEQFF. The CDR3 DNA reads as TGTGCCAGCAGCTTAGGACTAGGGCCCTACAATGAGCAGTTCTTC.

The CDR3: CASSNVSDRPSGANVLTF. CDR3 DNA sequence: TGTGCCAGCAGCAACGTTTCCGACAGACCCTCTGGGGCCAACGTCCTGACTTTC. This chain connects TRBV21-1 to TRBJ2-6; TRBD1, as called in the table, went unchecked against the DNA. TRBV21-1 is listed as a pseudogene. The CDR3 runs 18 residues.

The chain recombines TRBV5-3 with TRBJ2-5; TRBD1 is a possible D gene (5 bases). TRBV5-3 has ORF status, its function being uncertain. Trimming shortened V by 1 base and J by 1 base, and 14 bases separated the two germline ends. CDR3 length: 16 residues. The CDR3 region is CARSLYTGEPQETQYF. The DNA for the CDR3 is TGTGCCAGAAGCTTGTATACAGGAGAGCCCCAAGAGACCCAGTACTTC.

The rearrangement links TRBV6-4 to TRBJ1-1, with D perhaps TRBD1 (6 bases). The CDR3 length is 13 residues. Trimming took 5 bases from V and 3 from J, leaving 10 bases between them. Looked up from germline, CDR1 is MRHNA and CDR2 is SNTAGT. The CDR3 loop is CASSSEGDTEAFF. The CDR3 bases are TGTGCCAGCAGTTCCGAGGGGGACACTGAAGCTTTCTTT.

The chain joins TRBV9 to TRBJ2-3; D not resolved. Deletions cut 0 bases from V and 6 bases from J, with 8 bases between. The length of the CDR3 is 13 residues. CDR1 and CDR2 from the germline V gene are SGDLS and YYNGEE. This chain's CDR3 is CASSVEESDTQYF. In DNA form, the CDR3 reads TGTGCCAGCAGCGTAGAGGAGTCGGATACGCAGTATTTT.

The chain has TRBV20-1 and TRBJ1-2; the D gene is possibly TRBD1 (5 bases). The CDR3 totals 11 residues. In germline, CDR1 is DFQATT, CDR2 SNEGSKA (reference sequence). Trimming pared 7 bases from V and 3 bases from J, leaving 9 bases between. CDR3 DNA: TGCAGTGGCAGCAGGGACTATGGCTACACCTTC. Its translation is CSGSRDYGYTF.

The chain combines TRBV6-5 with TRBJ1-2; tentative D call: TRBD1 (5 bases). The CDR3 spans 12 residues. Germline CDR1 is MNHEY and CDR2 is SVGAGI. Between the trimmed V and J ends, which lost 5 bases and 4 bases, there was a span of 8 bases. The CDR3 DNA is TGTGCCAGCAGTCCCGGGGGCTATGGCTACACCTTC. Encoded protein: CASSPGGYGYTF.

This chain joins TRBV5-6 and TRBJ1-4; D remains ambiguous. From germline, CDR1 is SGHDT and CDR2 YYEEEE. The CDR3 runs to 15 residues. Trimming stripped 0 bases from V and 4 bases from J, with 10 bases between. CDR3 loop: CASSLASTLNEKLFF. DNA for the CDR3: TGTGCCAGCAGCTTGGCCTCGACTCTTAATGAAAAACTGTTTTTT.